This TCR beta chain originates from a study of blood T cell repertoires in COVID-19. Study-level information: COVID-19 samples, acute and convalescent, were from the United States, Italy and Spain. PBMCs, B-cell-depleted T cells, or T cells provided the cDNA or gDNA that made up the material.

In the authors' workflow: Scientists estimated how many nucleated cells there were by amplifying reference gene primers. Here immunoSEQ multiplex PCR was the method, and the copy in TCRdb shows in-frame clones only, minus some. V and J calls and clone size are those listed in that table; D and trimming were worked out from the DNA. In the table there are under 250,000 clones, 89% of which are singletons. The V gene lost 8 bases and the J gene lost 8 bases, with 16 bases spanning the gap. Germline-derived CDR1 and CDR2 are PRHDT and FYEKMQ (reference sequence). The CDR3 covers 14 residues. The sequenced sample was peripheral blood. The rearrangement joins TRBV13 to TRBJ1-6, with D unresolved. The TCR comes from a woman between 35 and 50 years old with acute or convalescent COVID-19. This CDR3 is CASSGLGADSPLHF. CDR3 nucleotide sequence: TGTGCCAGCTCAGGCCTGGGAGCGGATTCACCCCTCCACTTT.